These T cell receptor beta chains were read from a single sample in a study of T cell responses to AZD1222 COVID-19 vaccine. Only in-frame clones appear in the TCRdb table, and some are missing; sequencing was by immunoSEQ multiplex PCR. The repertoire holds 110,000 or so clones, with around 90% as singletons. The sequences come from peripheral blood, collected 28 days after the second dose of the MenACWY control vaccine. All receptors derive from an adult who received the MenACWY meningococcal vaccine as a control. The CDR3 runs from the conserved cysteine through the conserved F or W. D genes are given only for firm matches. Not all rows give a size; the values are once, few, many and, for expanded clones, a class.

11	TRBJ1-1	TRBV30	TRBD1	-	TGTGCCTGGAAACAGGGGGCTCAAGCTTTCTTT	CAWKQGAQAFF
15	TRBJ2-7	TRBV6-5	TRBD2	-	TGTGCCAGCAGTTCCCTGACTAGCGGGGACTACGAGCAGTACTTC	CASSSLTSGDYEQYF
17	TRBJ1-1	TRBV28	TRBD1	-	TGTGCCAGCAGTTTATTCCCACAGGGGATCATGAACACTGAAGCTTTCTTT	CASSLFPQGIMNTEAFF
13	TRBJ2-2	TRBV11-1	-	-	TGTGCCAGCAGCCCGACAGACACCGGGGAGCTGTTTTTT	CASSPTDTGELFF
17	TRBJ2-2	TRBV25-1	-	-	TGTGCCAGCAGTGCGGTTAGAGGGGCGACGAACACCGGGGAGCTGTTTTTT	CASSAVRGATNTGELFF
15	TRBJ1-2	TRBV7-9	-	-	TGTGCCAGCAGCCCAAATCTGGGATCAAACTATGGCTACACCTTC	CASSPNLGSNYGYTF
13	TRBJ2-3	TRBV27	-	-	TGTGCCAGCACCGACTTCCTCACAGATACGCAGTATTTT	CASTDFLTDTQYF
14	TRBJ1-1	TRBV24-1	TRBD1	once	TGTGCCACCAGGAAGACAGGGAAGAACACTGAAGCTTTCTTT	CATRKTGKNTEAFF
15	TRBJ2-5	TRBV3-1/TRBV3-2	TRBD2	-	TGTGCCAGCAGCCAAGGGGCAGGGAGGGAGGAGACCCAGTACTTC	CASSQGAGREETQYF
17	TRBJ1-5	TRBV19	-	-	TGTGCCAGTACCCCTCGGTCCCCGGGGCTGGGCAATCAGCCCCAGCATTTT	CASTPRSPGLGNQPQHF
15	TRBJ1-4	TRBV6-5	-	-	TGTGCCAGCAGTTATATTCGGGCAACTAATGAAAAACTGTTTTTT	CASSYIRATNEKLFF
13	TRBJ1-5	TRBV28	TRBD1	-	TGTGCCAGCAGAAAGACAGGGAATCAGCCCCAGCATTTT	CASRKTGNQPQHF
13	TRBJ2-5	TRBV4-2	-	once	TGTGCCACCGCCGGGGGAGGGGGGGAGACCCAGTACTTC	CATAGGGGETQYF
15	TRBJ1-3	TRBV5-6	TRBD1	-	TGTGCCAGCAGCTTGCGTCGCCTCAGGGGGAACACCATATATTTT	CASSLRRLRGNTIYF
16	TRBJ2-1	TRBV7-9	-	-	TGTGCCAGCAGCTTAGGGGGGTTAAACACCTACAATGAGCAGTTCTTC	CASSLGGLNTYNEQFF
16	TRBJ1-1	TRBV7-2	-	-	TGTGCCAGCAGCTTTGGCCGCGTGCGGACAGAGGCTGAAGCTTTCTTT	CASSFGRVRTEAEAFF
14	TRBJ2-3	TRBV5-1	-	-	TGCGCCAGCAGCATGGGCAGACCCACAGATACGCAGTATTTT	CASSMGRPTDTQYF
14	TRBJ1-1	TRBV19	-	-	TGTGCCAGTAGGCCTACAGGGAGCGACACTGAAGCTTTCTTT	CASRPTGSDTEAFF
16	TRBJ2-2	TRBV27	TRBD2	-	TGTGCCAGCAGGGGACTAGCGGGGGGATGGACCGGGGAGCTGTTTTTT	CASRGLAGGWTGELFF
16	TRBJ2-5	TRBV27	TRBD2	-	TGTGCCAGCAGTTTACGGCTAGCGGGAGCACGGGAGACCCAGTACTTC	CASSLRLAGARETQYF
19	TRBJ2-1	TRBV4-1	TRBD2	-	TGCGCCAGCAGCCACGGGGAGGGGGGGTTAGCGGGACCCCACAATGAGCAGTTCTTC	CASSHGEGGLAGPHNEQFF
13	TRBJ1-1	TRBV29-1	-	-	TGCAGCGTTGAGTCCGGGGGGAACACTGAAGCTTTCTTT	CSVESGGNTEAFF
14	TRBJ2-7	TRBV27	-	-	TGTGCCAGCAGTTTATATAGGCAGTCGGACGAGCAGTACTTC	CASSLYRQSDEQYF
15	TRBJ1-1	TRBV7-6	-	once	TGTGCCAGCAGCTTAGAGAGGGTGGGTGGCACTGAAGCTTTCTTT	CASSLERVGGTEAFF
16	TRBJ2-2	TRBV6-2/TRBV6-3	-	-	TGTGCCAGCAGTTACTCTGGCAGAGGGAACACCGGGGAGCTGTTTTTT	CASSYSGRGNTGELFF
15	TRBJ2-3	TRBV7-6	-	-	TGTGCCAGCAGCTTACGCGGAGGAGGGACAGATACGCAGTATTTT	CASSLRGGGTDTQYF
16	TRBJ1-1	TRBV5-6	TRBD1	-	TGTGCCAGCAGTTGGGGGACAGCACCCACGAACACTGAAGCTTTCTTT	CASSWGTAPTNTEAFF
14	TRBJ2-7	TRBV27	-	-	TGTGCCAGCAGCCACAGGGAAGTTCAAGGCGAGCAGTACTTC	CASSHREVQGEQYF
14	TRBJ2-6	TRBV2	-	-	TGTGCCAGCTATCGGGAGTCTGGGGCCAACGTCCTGACTTTC	CASYRESGANVLTF
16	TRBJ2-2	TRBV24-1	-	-	TGTGCCACCAGTGATTTGCCATACTCGAACACCGGGGAGCTGTTTTTT	CATSDLPYSNTGELFF
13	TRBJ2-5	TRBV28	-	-	TGTGCCAGCAGACAAACAGGGTCTGAGACCCAGTACTTC	CASRQTGSETQYF
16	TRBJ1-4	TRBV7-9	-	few	TGTGCCAGCAGCGCCTGGGGCGACAGGAGGGGTGAAAAACTGTTTTTT	CASSAWGDRRGEKLFF
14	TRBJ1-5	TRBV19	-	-	TGTGCCAGTAGGTTCCGGGAAGTGAATCAGCCCCAGCATTTT	CASRFREVNQPQHF
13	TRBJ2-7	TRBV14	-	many	TGTGCCAGCAGCCATACGCTTGCCTACGAGCAGTACTTC	CASSHTLAYEQYF
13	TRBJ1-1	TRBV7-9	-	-	TGTGCCAGCAGCTTAGGGGCCGGGACGAGGGCTTTCTTT	CASSLGAGTRAFF
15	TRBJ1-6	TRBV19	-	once	TGTGCCAGTAGTATTGAAGAGCCTACGGGATCACCCCTCCACTTT	CASSIEEPTGSPLHF
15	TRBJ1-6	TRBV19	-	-	TGTGCCACCGCACCACTACAGGGTCTTGATTCACCCCTCCACTTT	CATAPLQGLDSPLHF
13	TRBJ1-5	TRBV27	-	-	TGTGCCAGCAGTTTAGGTAGCAATCAGCCCCAGCATTTT	CASSLGSNQPQHF
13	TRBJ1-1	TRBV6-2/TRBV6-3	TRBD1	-	TGTGCCAGCAGTACAGGGGCGGTCACTGAAGCTTTCTTT	CASSTGAVTEAFF